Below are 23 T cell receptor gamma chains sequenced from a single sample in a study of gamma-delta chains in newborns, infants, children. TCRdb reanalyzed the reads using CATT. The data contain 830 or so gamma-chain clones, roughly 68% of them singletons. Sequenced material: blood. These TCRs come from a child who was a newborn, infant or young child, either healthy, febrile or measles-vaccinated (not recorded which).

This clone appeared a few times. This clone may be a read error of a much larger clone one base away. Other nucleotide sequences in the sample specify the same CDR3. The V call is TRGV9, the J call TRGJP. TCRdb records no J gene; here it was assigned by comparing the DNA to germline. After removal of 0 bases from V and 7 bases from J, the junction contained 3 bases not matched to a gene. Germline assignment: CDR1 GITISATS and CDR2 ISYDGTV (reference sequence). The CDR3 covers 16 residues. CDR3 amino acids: CALWEVKELGKKIKVF. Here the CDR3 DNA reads TGTGCCTTGTGGGAGGTGAAGGAGTTGGGCAAAAAAATCAAGGTATTT.

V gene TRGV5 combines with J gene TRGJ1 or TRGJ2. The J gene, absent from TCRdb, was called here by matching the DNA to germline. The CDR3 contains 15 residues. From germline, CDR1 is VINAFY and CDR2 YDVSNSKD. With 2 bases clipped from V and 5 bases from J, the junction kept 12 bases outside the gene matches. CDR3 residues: CATWDTRVKNYKKLF. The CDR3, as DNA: TGTGCCACCTGGGACACGAGGGTAAAGAATTATAAGAAACTCTTT.

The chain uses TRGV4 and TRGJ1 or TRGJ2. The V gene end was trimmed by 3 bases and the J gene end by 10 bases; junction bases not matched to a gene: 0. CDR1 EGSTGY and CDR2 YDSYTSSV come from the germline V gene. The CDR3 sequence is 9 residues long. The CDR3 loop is CATWDKKLF. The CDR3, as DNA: TGTGCCACCTGGGATAAGAAACTCTTT.

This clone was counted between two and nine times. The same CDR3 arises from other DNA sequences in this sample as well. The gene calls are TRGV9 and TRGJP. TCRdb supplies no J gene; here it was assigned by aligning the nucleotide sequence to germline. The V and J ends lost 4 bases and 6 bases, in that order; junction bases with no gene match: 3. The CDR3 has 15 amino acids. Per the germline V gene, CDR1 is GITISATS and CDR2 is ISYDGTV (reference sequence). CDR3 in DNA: TGTGCCTTGTGGGAAGGAGAGTTGGGCAAAAAAATCAAGGTATTT. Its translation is CALWEGELGKKIKVF.

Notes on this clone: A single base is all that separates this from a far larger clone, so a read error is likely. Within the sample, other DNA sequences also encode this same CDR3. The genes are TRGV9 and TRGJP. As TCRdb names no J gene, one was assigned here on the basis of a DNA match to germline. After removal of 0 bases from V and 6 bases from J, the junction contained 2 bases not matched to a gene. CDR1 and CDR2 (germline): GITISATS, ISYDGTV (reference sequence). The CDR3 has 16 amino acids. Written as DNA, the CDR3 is TGTGCCTTGTGGGAGGTGCCAGAGTTGGGCAAAAAAATCAAGGTATTT. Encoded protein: CALWEVPELGKKIKVF.

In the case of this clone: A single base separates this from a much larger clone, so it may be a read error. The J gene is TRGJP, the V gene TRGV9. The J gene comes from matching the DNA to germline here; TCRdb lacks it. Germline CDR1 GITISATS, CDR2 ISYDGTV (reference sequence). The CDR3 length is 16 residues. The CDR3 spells CALWEVRELDKKIKVF. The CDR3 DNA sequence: TGTGCCTTGTGGGAGGTGCGGGAGTTGGACAAAAAAATCAAGGTATTT.

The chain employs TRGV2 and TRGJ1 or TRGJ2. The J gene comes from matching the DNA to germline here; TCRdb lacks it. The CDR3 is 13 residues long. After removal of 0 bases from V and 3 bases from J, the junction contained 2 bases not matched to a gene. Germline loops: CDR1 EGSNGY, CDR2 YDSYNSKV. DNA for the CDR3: TGTGCCACCTGGGACGGGCCTTATTATAAGAAACTCTTT. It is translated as CATWDGPYYKKLF.

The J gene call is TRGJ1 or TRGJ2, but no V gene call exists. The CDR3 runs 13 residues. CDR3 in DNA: TGTGCCACCTGGGACAGGCGAGGTTATAAGAAACTCTTT. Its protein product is CATWDRRGYKKLF.

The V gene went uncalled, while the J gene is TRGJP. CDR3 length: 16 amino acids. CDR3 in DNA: TGCGCCTTGTGGGAGGCTTCAGAGTTGGGCAAAAAAATCAAGGTATTT. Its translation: CALWEASELGKKIKVF.

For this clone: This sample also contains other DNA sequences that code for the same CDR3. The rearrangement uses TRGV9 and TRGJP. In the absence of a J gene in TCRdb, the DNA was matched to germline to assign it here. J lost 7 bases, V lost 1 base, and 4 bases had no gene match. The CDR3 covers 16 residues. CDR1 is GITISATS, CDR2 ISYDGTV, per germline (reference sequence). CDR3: CALWEVVELGKKIKVF. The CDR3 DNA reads TGTGCCTTGTGGGAGGTAGTGGAGTTGGGCAAAAAAATCAAGGTATTT.

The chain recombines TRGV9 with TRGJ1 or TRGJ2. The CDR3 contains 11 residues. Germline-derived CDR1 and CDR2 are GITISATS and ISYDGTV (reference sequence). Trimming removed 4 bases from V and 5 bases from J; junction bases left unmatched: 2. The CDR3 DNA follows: TGTGCCTTGTGGGATAATTATAAGAAACTCTTT. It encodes CALWDNYKKLF.

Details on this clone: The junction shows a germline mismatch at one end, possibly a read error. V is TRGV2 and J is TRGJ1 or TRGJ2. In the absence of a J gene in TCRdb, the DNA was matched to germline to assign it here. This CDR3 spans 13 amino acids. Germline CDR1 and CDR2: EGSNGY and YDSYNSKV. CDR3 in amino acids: CAPWDGPYYKKLF. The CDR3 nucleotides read TGTGCCCCCTGGGACGGGCCTTATTATAAGAAACTCTTT.

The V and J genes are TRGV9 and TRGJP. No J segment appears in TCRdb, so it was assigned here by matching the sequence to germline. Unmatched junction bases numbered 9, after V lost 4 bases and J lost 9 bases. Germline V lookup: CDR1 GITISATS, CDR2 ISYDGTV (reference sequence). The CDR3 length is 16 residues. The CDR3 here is CALWESGGLGKKIKVF. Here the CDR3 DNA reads TGTGCCTTGTGGGAAAGCGGGGGGTTGGGCAAAAAAATCAAGGTATTT.

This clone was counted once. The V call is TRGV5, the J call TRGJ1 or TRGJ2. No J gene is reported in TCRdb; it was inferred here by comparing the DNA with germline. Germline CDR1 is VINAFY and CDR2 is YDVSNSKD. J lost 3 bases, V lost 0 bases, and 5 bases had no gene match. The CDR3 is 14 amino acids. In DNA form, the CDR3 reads TGTGCCACCTGGGACAGGCCCCGTTATTATAAGAAACTCTTT. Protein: CATWDRPRYYKKLF.

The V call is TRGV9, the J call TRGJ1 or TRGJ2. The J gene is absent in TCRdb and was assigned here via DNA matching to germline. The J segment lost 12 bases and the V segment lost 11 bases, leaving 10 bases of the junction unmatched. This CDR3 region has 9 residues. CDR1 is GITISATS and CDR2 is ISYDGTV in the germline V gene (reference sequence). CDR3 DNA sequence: TGTGCCTGGGGGGGGTGGAAACTCTTT. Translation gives CAWGGWKLF.

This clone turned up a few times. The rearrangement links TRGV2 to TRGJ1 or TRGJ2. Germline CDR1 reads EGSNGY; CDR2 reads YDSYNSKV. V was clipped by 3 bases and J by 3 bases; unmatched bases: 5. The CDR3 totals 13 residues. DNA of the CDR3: TGTGCCACCTGGGACCCGATTTATTATAAGAAACTCTTT. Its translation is CATWDPIYYKKLF.

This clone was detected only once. Here the CDR3 DNA reads TGTGCCACCTGGGCATTGAATTATTATAAGAAACTCTTT. Translating gives CATWALNYYKKLF. This rearrangement joins TRGV2 to TRGJ1 or TRGJ2. The J gene was not available in TCRdb and was assigned here by matching the DNA to germline segments. V was clipped by 5 bases and J by 0 bases; unmatched bases: 4. The CDR3 has 13 residues. Germline values: CDR1 EGSNGY, CDR2 YDSYNSKV.

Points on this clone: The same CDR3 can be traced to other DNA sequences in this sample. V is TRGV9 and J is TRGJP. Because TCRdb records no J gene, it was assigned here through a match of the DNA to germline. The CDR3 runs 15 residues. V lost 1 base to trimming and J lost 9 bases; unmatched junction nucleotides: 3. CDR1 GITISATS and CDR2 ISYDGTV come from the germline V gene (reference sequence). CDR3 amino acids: CALWEVRLGKKIKVF. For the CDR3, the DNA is TGTGCCTTGTGGGAGGTAAGGTTGGGCAAAAAAATCAAGGTATTT.

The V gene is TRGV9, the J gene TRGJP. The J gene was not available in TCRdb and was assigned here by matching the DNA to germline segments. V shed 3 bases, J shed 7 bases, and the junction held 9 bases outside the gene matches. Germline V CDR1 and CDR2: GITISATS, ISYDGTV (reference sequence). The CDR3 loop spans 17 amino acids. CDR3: CALWEPKGELGKKIKVF. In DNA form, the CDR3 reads TGTGCCTTGTGGGAGCCAAAGGGGGAGTTGGGCAAAAAAATCAAGGTATTT.

The DNA of the CDR3 is TGTGCCTTGTGGGACCGGGAGAAACTCTTT. Translating it yields CALWDREKLF. The chain uses TRGV9 and TRGJ1 or TRGJ2. Because TCRdb records no J gene, it was assigned here through a match of the DNA to germline. Trimming at V came to 4 bases and at J to 11 bases, leaving 5 bases not matched to a gene. CDR3 length equals 10 residues. From germline, CDR1 is GITISATS and CDR2 ISYDGTV (reference sequence).

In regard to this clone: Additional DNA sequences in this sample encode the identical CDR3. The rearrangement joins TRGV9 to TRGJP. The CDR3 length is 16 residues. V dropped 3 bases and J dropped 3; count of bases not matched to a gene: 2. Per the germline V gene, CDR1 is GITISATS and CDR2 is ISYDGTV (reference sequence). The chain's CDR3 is CALWETQELGKKIKVF. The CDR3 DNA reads TGTGCCTTGTGGGAGACGCAAGAGTTGGGCAAAAAAATCAAGGTATTT.

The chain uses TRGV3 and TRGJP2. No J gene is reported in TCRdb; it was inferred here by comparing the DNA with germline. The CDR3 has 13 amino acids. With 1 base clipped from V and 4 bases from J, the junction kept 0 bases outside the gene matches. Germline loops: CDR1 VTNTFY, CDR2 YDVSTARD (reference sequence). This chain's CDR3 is CATWDSSDWIKTF. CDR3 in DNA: TGTGCCACCTGGGACAGTAGTGATTGGATCAAGACGTTT.

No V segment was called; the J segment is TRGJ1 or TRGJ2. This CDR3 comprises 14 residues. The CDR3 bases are TGTGCCACCTGGGATGGCCACGGGTATTATAAGAAACTCTTT. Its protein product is CATWDGHGYYKKLF.